Following are 22 T cell receptor beta chains from one sample sequenced in a study of blood T cells in healthy people across ages (dated by TCRdb to about 2015). The receptor library was made with 5' RACE. Reads for this sample came from an Illumina HiSeq 2500. A second PCR of roughly 6 to 11 cycles was run with a J-beta primer mix and a sample-barcoded 5' primer. TCRdb cleaned the public reads at Q25 with fastp, built clones with MiXCR and kept in-frame beta chains. CDR3 protein sequences are deduplicated, and each keeps its most common genes and DNA. The sample contains 500,000 to 550,000 distinct CDR3 sequences, approximately 25% of them found a single time. The ten largest clonotypes hold under 9% of the sample. The same sample was also used in a study of T cells of mothers and their children.

The specimen was blood. The receptors shown here come from a boy between 10 and 17 years old in good health.

This clonotype was seen repeatedly, ten times or more. The chain combines TRBV29-1 with TRBJ2-5; TRBD2 agrees at 7 bases. V lost 3 bases to trimming and J lost 4 bases; unmatched junction nucleotides: 5. The CDR3 is 13 amino acids. CDR1 and CDR2 from the germline V gene are SQVTM and ANQGSEA. CDR3 bases: TGCAGCGTTGATAGTGGCGGGGGAGAGACCCAGTACTTC. Translated, it gives CSVDSGGGETQYF.

This clonotype occurred a few times. The chain has TRBV12-3 or TRBV12-4 and TRBJ2-3; the D is unclear. The CDR3 sequence is 13 residues long. The V gene lost 6 bases and the J gene lost 7 bases, with 14 bases spanning the gap. CDR3 in amino acids: CASSTVPSYTQYF. The CDR3 nucleotides are TGTGCCAGCAGCACCGTTCCTTCCTATACGCAGTATTTT.

The sample holds a few counts of this clonotype. The CDR3 coding sequence is TGTGCCAGCAGCAAAGCGCGCCCAGCGGGATTCACAGATACGCAGTATTTT. Translation: CASSKARPAGFTDTQYF. The chain uses TRBV21-1 and TRBJ2-3; the D call in the table, TRBD2, was not verified against the DNA. TRBV21-1 counts as a pseudogene. The CDR3 is 17 amino acids.

This chain links TRBV7-9 with TRBJ2-7, with D maybe TRBD1 (5 bases). The germline CDR1 and CDR2 sequences are SEHNR and FQNEAQ (reference sequence). The CDR3 covers 16 residues. Trimming stripped 5 bases from V and 5 bases from J, with 22 bases between. The CDR3 DNA sequence: TGTGCCAGCAGCAAGGGGTGGTGGCCTGAAGTCGACGAGCAGTACTTC. Residues: CASSKGWWPEVDEQYF.

The chain couples TRBV5-6 to TRBJ1-6; 9 nucleotides align to TRBD1. The V segment lost 3 bases and the J segment 5 bases; nucleotides outside the gene matches: 3. The germline gives CDR1 SGHDT, CDR2 YYEEEE. The length of the CDR3 is 15 residues. The CDR3 here is CASSSGQGHNSPLHF. Written as DNA, the CDR3 is TGTGCCAGCAGCTCGGGACAGGGACATAATTCACCCCTCCACTTT.

This clonotype occurred a few times. The chain combines TRBV4-1 with TRBJ2-4; D possibly corresponds to TRBD1 (6 bases). The CDR3 is 17 residues long. V was cut by 2 bases and J by 1 base, with 15 bases left in between. Germline V lookup: CDR1 MGHRA, CDR2 YSYEKL. In nucleotides, the CDR3 is TGCGCCAGCAGCCAACTCGTTGGACAGTGGGCCAAAAACATTCAGTACTTC. Encoded protein: CASSQLVGQWAKNIQYF.

This clonotype was picked up many times. This sequence joins TRBV4-3 and TRBJ2-4, with D possibly TRBD2 on 6 matching bases. Germline V gene lookup returns CDR1 LGHNA and CDR2 YSLEER. This CDR3 is 15 amino acids long. The V and J ends lost 0 bases and 10 bases respectively, with 16 bases between them. This chain's CDR3 is CASSQERGTLLIQYF. In DNA form, the CDR3 reads TGCGCCAGCAGCCAAGAGCGTGGGACTCTCTTGATTCAGTACTTC.

The chain has TRBV6-6 and TRBJ1-4, with TRBD1 identical over 9 bases. Germline V gene lookup returns CDR1 MNHNY and CDR2 SVGAGI (reference sequence). Losses at the gene ends were 4 bases for V and 8 bases for J; bases not matched to a gene: 11. The CDR3 runs 16 residues. The CDR3 region has the DNA TGTGCCAGCAGTTCCCCGGACAGGGGAACGGGGGAAAAACTGTTTTTT. Translation gives CASSSPDRGTGEKLFF.

This chain joins TRBV15 and TRBJ2-7, with TRBD1 as a possible D gene (5 bases). This CDR3 contains 14 residues. The germline CDR1 and CDR2 sequences are LNHNV and YYDKDF (reference sequence). V was pared by 4 bases and J by 1 base, with 11 bases between. CDR3 bases: TGTGCCACCAGCACCAGGACAATGTCCTACGAGCAGTACTTC. It is translated as CATSTRTMSYEQYF.

The chain carries TRBV29-1 and TRBJ1-2; no clear D. Germline V gene lookup returns CDR1 SQVTM and CDR2 ANQGSEA. V was shortened by 5 bases and J by 4 bases, with 14 bases between the two germline ends. The CDR3 is 13 residues long. DNA of the CDR3: TGCAGCGTTACAGAAGGCCGCTCCTATGGCTACACCTTC. Translating gives CSVTEGRSYGYTF.

This chain's CDR3 is CASSRRQGNTGELFF. In DNA, the CDR3 is TGTGCCAGCAGCCGACGACAGGGGAACACCGGGGAGCTGTTTTTT. This chain links TRBV7-2 with TRBJ2-2; 7 bases are a match to TRBD1. Germline CDR1 SGHTA, CDR2 FQGNSA. With V trimmed by 5 bases and J by 1 base, 4 bases remained unmatched. CDR3 length: 15 residues.

The genes are TRBV7-9 and TRBJ1-4; D unresolved. In germline, CDR1 is SEHNR, CDR2 FQNEAQ (reference sequence). Trimming removed 5 bases from V and 0 bases from J, with 10 bases in between. CDR3 length: 15 amino acids. This CDR3 reads CASSRHLATNEKLFF. The CDR3, as DNA: TGTGCCAGCAGCAGACACCTAGCAACTAATGAAAAACTGTTTTTT.

The V gene is TRBV7-2, the J gene TRBJ2-1; D is possibly TRBD1 or TRBD2 (6 bases each). V was trimmed by 2 bases and J by 7 bases, leaving 27 bases between them. This CDR3 is built from 19 residues. CDR1 is SGHTA and CDR2 is FQGNSA in the germline V gene. The CDR3 loop reads CASSLPIATGDPQGNEQFF. CDR3 in DNA: TGTGCCAGCAGCTTACCCATTGCTACGGGAGATCCCCAGGGGAATGAGCAGTTCTTC.

This clonotype was counted only a few times. The rearrangement uses TRBV6-2 or TRBV6-3 and TRBJ2-1, with 9 bases fitting TRBD2. This CDR3 has 14 residues. Germline trimming cut 6 bases from V and 9 bases from J; bases unmatched to any gene: 9. Germline V gene data show CDR1 as MNHEY and CDR2 as SVGEGT. The CDR3 reads CASSPSGENSEQFF. CDR3 in DNA: TGTGCCAGCAGCCCTAGCGGGGAGAATAGTGAGCAGTTCTTC.

Only one count was recorded for this clonotype. The chain carries TRBV5-1 and TRBJ1-1; D unresolved. Germline V gene lookup returns CDR1 SGHRS and CDR2 YFSETQ. This CDR3 comprises 15 residues. V lost 0 bases and J 1 base, leaving 10 bases between the germline ends. CDR3 bases: TGCGCCAGCAGCTTGGGCACAGTCAAGAACACTGAAGCTTTCTTT. It specifies CASSLGTVKNTEAFF.

This clonotype was observed a handful of times. The chain joins TRBV30 to TRBJ1-4, with 7 positions matching TRBD1. CDR1 and CDR2 (germline): GTSNPN, SVGIG (reference sequence). CDR3 size: 13 residues. Trimming cost V 4 bases and J 8 bases; bases outside gene matches: 7. The CDR3 DNA is TGTGCCTGGACCCGACAGGGCGGCGAAAAACTGTTTTTT. As protein: CAWTRQGGEKLFF.

This clonotype was detected a few times. The CDR3 region is CASSYETGYNEQFF. CDR3 DNA: TGTGCCAGTAGTTACGAGACAGGGTACAATGAGCAGTTCTTC. The chain links TRBV19 to TRBJ2-1; 7 bases agree with TRBD1. CDR1 LNHDA and CDR2 SQIVND come from the germline V gene (reference sequence). Trimming at V came to 5 bases and at J to 4 bases, leaving 5 bases not matched to a gene. The CDR3 contains 14 residues.

This clonotype was counted a few times. The rearrangement uses TRBV20-1 and TRBJ2-5; D assignment may be TRBD1 or TRBD2 (5 bases each). V lost 1 base and J lost 5, with 11 bases in between. Germline-derived CDR1 and CDR2 are DFQATT and SNEGSKA (reference sequence). This CDR3 contains 13 residues. The CDR3 sequence: CSARVRAGETQYF. In nucleotides, the CDR3 is TGCAGTGCTAGAGTCAGGGCGGGTGAGACCCAGTACTTC.

This rearrangement joins TRBV28 to TRBJ2-1; TRBD1 is a possible D gene (8 bases). The CDR3 runs 16 residues. CDR1 is MDHEN, CDR2 SYDVKM, per germline. With 6 bases removed from V and 1 base from J, the gap between germline ends came to 16 bases. The CDR3 region is CASRRAGTGSYNEQFF. As DNA, the CDR3 is TGTGCCAGCAGGAGAGCGGGGACAGGTTCCTACAATGAGCAGTTCTTC.

The genes are TRBV7-2 and TRBJ2-1; TRBD2 matches at 11 bases. Germline V CDR1 and CDR2: SGHTA, FQGNSA. The CDR3 spans 17 residues. V dropped 1 base and J dropped 3; count of bases not matched to a gene: 5. CDR3: CASSLGASGGRYNEQFF. For the CDR3, the DNA is TGTGCCAGCAGCTTAGGGGCTAGCGGGGGGCGCTACAATGAGCAGTTCTTC.

The sample holds a few counts of this clonotype. The chain has TRBV28 and TRBJ2-1, with 7 bases lining up with TRBD1. In germline, CDR1 is MDHEN, CDR2 SYDVKM. This CDR3 region has 13 residues. Losses at the gene ends were 6 bases for V and 3 bases for J; bases not matched to a gene: 2. CDR3 in DNA: TGTGCCAGCAGGAGGGGGCTCTACAATGAGCAGTTCTTC. Translating it yields CASRRGLYNEQFF.

This clonotype came up many times. This rearrangement joins TRBV7-2 to TRBJ2-4; either TRBD1 or TRBD2 may fit D (6 bases each). Per germline, CDR1 SGHTA and CDR2 FQGNSA. Trimming removed 6 bases at V and 1 base at J, with 13 bases between. The CDR3 consists of 15 residues. CDR3 region: CASRLGAGAKNIQYF. In nucleotides, the CDR3 is TGTGCCAGCAGGTTGGGGGCGGGGGCCAAAAACATTCAGTACTTC.